The 2 T cell receptor beta chains reported below all come from one sample, sequenced in a study of T cell clonotyping in hematopoietic cell transplantation. The time point denotes: recipient sample about 28 days before transplant, after cytoreduction. This table comes from immunoSEQ multiplex PCR, and its TCRdb copy is limited to in-frame clones, with some not included. The sample has under 25,000 clones, approximately 77% seen once. The starting material was peripheral blood mononuclear cells, obtained before stem cell transplant. These receptors were taken from a man in his 60s with acute myeloid leukemia. Some clones in this sample may be carry-over from other donors' samples.

The genes are TRBV2 and TRBJ2-3; 7 bases match TRBD1. CDR1 is SNHLY and CDR2 is FYNNEI in the germline V gene. The CDR3 contains 13 residues. V lost 9 bases to trimming and J lost 3 bases; unmatched junction nucleotides: 6. CDR3 amino acids: CARGQTSTDTQYF. CDR3 nucleotide sequence: TGTGCCAGGGGACAGACATCGACAGATACGCAGTATTTT. Supplemented by reference TRBV2 and TRBJ2-3, the full variable domain reads EPEVTQTPSHQVTQMGQEVILRCVPISNHLYFYWYRQILGQKVEFLVSFYNNEISEKSEIFDDQFSVERPDGSNFTLKIRSTKLEDSAMYFCARGQTSTDTQYFGPGTRLTVL.

The V and J genes are TRBV7-9 and TRBJ1-2; no definite D call. In germline, CDR1 is SEHNR, CDR2 FQNEAQ (reference sequence). Trimming cost V 5 bases and J 2 bases, with 12 bases left between them. The CDR3 has 14 residues. The CDR3 is CASSQFDTNYGYTF. For the CDR3, the DNA is TGTGCCAGCAGCCAATTTGACACAAACTATGGCTACACCTTC.